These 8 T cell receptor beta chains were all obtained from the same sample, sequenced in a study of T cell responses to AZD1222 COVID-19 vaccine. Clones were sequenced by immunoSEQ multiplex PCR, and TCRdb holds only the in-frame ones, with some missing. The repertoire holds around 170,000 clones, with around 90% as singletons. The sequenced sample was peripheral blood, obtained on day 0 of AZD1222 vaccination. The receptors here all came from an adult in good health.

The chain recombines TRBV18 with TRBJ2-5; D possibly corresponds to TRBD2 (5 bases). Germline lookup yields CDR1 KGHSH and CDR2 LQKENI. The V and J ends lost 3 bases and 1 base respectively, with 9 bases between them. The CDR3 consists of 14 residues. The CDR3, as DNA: TGTGCCAGCTCACCCGGACTGGCCCAAGAGACCCAGTACTTC. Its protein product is CASSPGLAQETQYF.

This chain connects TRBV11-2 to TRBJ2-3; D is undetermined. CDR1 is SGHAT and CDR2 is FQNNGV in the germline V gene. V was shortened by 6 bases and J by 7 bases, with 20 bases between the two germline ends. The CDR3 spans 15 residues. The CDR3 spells CASSQYRAEGNTQYF. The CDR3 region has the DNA TGTGCCAGCAGTCAGTACCGGGCCGAAGGAAATACGCAGTATTTT.

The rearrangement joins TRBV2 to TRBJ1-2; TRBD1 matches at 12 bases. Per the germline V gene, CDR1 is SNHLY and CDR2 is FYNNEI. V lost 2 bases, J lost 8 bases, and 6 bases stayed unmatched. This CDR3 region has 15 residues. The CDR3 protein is CASSEWDRGLGGYTF. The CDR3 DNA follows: TGTGCCAGCAGTGAATGGGACAGGGGGCTAGGGGGCTACACCTTC.

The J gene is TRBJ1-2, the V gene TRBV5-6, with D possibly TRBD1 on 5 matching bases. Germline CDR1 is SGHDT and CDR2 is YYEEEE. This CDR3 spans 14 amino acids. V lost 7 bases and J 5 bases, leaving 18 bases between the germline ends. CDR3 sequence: CASLTGRVDYGYTF. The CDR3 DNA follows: TGTGCCAGCCTCACGGGCAGGGTGGATTATGGCTACACCTTC. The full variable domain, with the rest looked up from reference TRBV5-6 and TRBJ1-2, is DAGVTQSPTHLIKTRGQQVTLRCSPKSGHDTVSWYQQALGQGPQFIFQYYEEEERQRGNFPDRFSGHQFPNYSSELNVNALLLGDSALYLCASLTGRVDYGYTFGSGTRLTVV.

CDR3 nucleotides: TGTGCCAGCAGCTCCCGGGACAGGGTTACGATGCAGTACTTC. It is translated as CASSSRDRVTMQYF. The chain joins TRBV3-1 (or the pseudogene TRBV3-2) to TRBJ2-7, with 9 positions matching TRBD1. J lost 9 bases, V lost 5 bases, and 11 bases had no gene match. The germline V gene encodes CDR1 LGHDT and CDR2 YNNKEL (reference sequence). The CDR3 loop spans 14 amino acids.

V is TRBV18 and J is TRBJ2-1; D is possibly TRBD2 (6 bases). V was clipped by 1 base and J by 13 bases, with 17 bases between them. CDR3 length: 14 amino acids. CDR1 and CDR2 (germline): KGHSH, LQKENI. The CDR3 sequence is CASSPLETRAGQFF. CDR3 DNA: TGTGCCAGCTCACCACTGGAGACTAGGGCAGGACAGTTCTTC.

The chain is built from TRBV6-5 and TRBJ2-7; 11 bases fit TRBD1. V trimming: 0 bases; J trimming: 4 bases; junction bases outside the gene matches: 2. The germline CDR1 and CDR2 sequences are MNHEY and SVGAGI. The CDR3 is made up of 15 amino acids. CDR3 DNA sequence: TGTGCCAGCAGTTACTCCCGGGACAGGGGGTACGAGCAGTACTTC. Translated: CASSYSRDRGYEQYF.

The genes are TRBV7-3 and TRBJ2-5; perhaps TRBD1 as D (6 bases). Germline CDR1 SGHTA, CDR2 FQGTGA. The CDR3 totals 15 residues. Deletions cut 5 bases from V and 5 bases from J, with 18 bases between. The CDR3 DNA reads TGTGCCAGCAGCGCCTACAGGGCAACCTGGGAGACCCAGTACTTC. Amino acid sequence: CASSAYRATWETQYF.